This note documents a single T cell receptor beta chain sequence. This sample was taken from a study of long-term antiretroviral therapy in people with HIV. At the survey level, the v3.0 immunoSEQ assay was run. The repertoire was sequenced with immunoSEQ multiplex PCR; TCRdb's copy has only in-frame clones and lacks some. The table records about 25,000 clones, more than 85% of them present only once. Trimming at V came to 1 base and at J to 2 bases, leaving 5 bases not matched to a gene. CDR3 length equals 15 residues. In germline, CDR1 is LGHNA, CDR2 YSLEER. The rearrangement uses TRBV4-3 and TRBJ2-7; TRBD1 matches at 7 bases. This clonotype was obtained from a woman aged 35 to 49 with HIV. Sequencing used unsorted PBMCs, obtained 7.6 years after starting antiretroviral therapy. The CDR3 here is CASSQGTGDPYEQYF. The CDR3 DNA is TGCGCCAGCAGCCAAGGTACAGGGGACCCCTACGAGCAGTACTTC.